This TCR beta chain stems from a study of blood T cell repertoires in COVID-19. Measured with immunoSEQ multiplex PCR; TCRdb has only the in-frame clones, and not every one. Of about 170,000 clones listed, 86% are singletons. The germline V and J ends were trimmed by 11 bases and 2 bases, with 23 bases remaining between them. CDR3 length equals 16 residues. Looked up from germline, CDR1 is ENHRY and CDR2 is SYGVKD. The chain recombines TRBV10-3 with TRBJ2-3; TRBD1 might be the D (6 bases). This TCR was sampled from a woman aged 55-70 years with COVID-19, enrolled during active disease. Sequencing input: peripheral blood. The CDR3 DNA follows: TGTGCCGCCGGGCACCCCCGGGACAAGAACACAGATACGCAGTATTTT. This sequence encodes CAAGHPRDKNTDTQYF.